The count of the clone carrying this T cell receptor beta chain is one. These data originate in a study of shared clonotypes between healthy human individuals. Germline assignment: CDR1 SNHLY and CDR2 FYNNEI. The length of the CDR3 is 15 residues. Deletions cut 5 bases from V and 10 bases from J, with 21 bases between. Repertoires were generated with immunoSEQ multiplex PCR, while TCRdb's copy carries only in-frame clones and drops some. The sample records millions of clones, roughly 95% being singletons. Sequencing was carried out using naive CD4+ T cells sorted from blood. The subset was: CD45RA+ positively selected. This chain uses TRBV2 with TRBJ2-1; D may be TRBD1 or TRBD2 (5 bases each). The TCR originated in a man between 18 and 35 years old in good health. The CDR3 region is CASSFLGTPGLEQFF. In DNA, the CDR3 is TGTGCCAGCAGTTTCTTGGGGACCCCAGGCCTCGAGCAGTTCTTC. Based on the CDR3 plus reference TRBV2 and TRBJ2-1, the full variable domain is EPEVTQTPSHQVTQMGQEVILRCVPISNHLYFYWYRQILGQKVEFLVSFYNNEISEKSEIFDDQFSVERPDGSNFTLKIRSTKLEDSAMYFCASSFLGTPGLEQFFGPGTRLTVL.